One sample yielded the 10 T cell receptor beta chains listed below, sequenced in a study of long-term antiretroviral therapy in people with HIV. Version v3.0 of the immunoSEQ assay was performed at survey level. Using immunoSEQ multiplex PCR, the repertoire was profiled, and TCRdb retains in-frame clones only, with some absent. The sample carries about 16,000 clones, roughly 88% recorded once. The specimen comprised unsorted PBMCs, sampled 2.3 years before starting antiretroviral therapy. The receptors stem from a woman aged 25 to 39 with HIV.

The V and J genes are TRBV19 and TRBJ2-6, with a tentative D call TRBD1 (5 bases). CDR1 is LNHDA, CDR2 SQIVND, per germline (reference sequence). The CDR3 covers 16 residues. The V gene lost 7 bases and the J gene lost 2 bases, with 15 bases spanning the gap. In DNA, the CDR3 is TGTGCCAGTAATTTAAGGGGATCCACTGGGGCCAACGTCCTGACTTTC. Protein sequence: CASNLRGSTGANVLTF.

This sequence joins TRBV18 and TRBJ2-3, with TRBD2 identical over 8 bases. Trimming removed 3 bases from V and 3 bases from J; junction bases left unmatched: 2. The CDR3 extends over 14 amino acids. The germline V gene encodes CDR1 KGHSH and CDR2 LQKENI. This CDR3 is CASSPSGVTDTQYF. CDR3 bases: TGTGCCAGCTCACCTAGCGGGGTAACAGATACGCAGTATTTT. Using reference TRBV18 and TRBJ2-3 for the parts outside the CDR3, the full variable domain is NAGVMQNPRHLVRRRGQEARLRCSPMKGHSHVYWYRQLPEEGLKFMVYLQKENIIDESGMPKERFSAEFPKEGPSILRIQQVVRGDSAAYFCASSPSGVTDTQYFGPGTRLTVL.

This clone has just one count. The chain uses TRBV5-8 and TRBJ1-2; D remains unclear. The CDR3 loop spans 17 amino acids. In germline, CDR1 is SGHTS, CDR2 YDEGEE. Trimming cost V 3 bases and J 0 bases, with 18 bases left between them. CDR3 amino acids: CASSSPGYFGANYGYTF. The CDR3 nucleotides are TGTGCCAGCAGCTCCCCCGGGTACTTCGGAGCTAACTATGGCTACACCTTC.

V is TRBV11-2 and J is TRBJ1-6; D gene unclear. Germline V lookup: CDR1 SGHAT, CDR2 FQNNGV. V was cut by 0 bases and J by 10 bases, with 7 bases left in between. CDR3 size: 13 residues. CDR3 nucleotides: TGTGCCAGCAGCTTAGATTTCAAATCACCCCTCCACTTT. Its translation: CASSLDFKSPLHF.

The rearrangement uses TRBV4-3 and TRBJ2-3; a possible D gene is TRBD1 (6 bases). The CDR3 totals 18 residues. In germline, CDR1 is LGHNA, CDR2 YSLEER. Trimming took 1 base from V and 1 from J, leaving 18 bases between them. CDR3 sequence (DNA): TGCGCCAGCAGCCAAGGCCCTTGGACAGTGGGGGGCACAGATACGCAGTATTTT. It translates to CASSQGPWTVGGTDTQYF.

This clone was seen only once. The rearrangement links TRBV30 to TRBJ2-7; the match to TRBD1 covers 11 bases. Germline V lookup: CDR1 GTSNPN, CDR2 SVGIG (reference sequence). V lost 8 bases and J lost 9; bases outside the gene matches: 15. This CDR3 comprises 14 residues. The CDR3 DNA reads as TGTGCCCAAGGTGGGACAGGGGGTAATAGAGGGCAGTACTTC. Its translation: CAQGGTGGNRGQYF.

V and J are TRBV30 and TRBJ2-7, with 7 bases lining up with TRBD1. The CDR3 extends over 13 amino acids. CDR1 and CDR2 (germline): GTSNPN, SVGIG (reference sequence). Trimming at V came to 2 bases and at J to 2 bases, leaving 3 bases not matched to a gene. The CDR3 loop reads CAWSQDRPYEQYF. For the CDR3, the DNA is TGTGCCTGGAGTCAGGACAGGCCCTACGAGCAGTACTTC.

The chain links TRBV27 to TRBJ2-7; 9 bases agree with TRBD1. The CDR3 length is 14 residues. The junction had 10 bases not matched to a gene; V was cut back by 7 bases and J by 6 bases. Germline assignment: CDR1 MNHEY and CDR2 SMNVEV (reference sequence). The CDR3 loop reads CASTPGQGFREQYF. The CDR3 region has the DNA TGTGCCAGCACCCCGGGACAGGGTTTCCGCGAGCAGTACTTC.

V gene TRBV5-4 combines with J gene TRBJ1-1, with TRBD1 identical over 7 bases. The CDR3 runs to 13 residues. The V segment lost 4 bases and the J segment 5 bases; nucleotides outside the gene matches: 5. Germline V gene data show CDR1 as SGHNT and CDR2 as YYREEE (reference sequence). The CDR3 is CASSLTGVTEAFF. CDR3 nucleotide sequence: TGTGCCAGCAGCCTTACAGGGGTTACTGAAGCTTTCTTT. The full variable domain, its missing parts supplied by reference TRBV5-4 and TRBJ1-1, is ETGVTQSPTHLIKTRGQQVTLRCSSQSGHNTVSWYQQALGQGPQFIFQYYREEENGRGNFPPRFSGLQFPNYSSELNVNALELDDSALYLCASSLTGVTEAFFGQGTRLTVV.

The CDR3 DNA reads TGTGCCAGCAGTGGGGACTTCTCTAACTATGGCTACACCTTC. Its protein product is CASSGDFSNYGYTF. This rearrangement joins TRBV5-6 to TRBJ1-2, with D tentatively TRBD1 (5 bases). This CDR3 is 14 amino acids long. V was shortened by 5 bases and J by 0 bases, with 11 bases between the two germline ends. Germline-derived CDR1 and CDR2 are SGHDT and YYEEEE. The full variable domain, with the rest looked up from reference TRBV5-6 and TRBJ1-2, is DAGVTQSPTHLIKTRGQQVTLRCSPKSGHDTVSWYQQALGQGPQFIFQYYEEEERQRGNFPDRFSGHQFPNYSSELNVNALLLGDSALYLCASSGDFSNYGYTFGSGTRLTVV.